These 30 T cell receptor beta chains originate from one sample sequenced in a study of T cells in Graves' hyperthyroidism and ophthalmopathy. RNA transcripts gave rise to amplified TCR beta CDR3 regions. Initially, a first-round RT-PCR of the TCR CDR3 employed the HTBI primer set. In TCRdb, the multiplex PCR reads were re-called with MiXCR into one record per CDR3 protein. This table holds 550,000 to 800,000 distinct CDR3 sequences, 15% to 20% found once. The sequenced sample consisted of blood. These TCRs come from a man between 45 and 60 years old with Graves' hyperthyroidism.

Many counts were recorded for this clonotype. This rearrangement joins TRBV7-2 to TRBJ2-1; 8 bases map to TRBD2. J lost 7 bases, V lost 4 bases, and 15 bases had no gene match. The CDR3 has 17 residues. CDR1 and CDR2 (germline): SGHTA, FQGNSA. CDR3 protein: CASSSNRLARADNEQFF. The CDR3 DNA reads TGTGCCAGCAGCTCAAACCGACTAGCGCGAGCTGATAATGAGCAGTTCTTC.

This clonotype was seen at least ten times. The rearrangement links TRBV28 to TRBJ1-1; possibly TRBD1 for D (6 bases). Per germline, CDR1 MDHEN and CDR2 SYDVKM. The CDR3 is 16 residues long. Trimming removed 7 bases from V and 0 bases from J, with 18 bases in between. CDR3 bases: TGTGCCAGCATTAACGGGGCCGGGACATTGAACACTGAAGCTTTCTTT. Residues: CASINGAGTLNTEAFF.

This clonotype was observed many times. The chain joins TRBV28 to TRBJ2-1, with D tentatively TRBD2 (6 bases). This CDR3 has 15 residues. Germline V lookup: CDR1 MDHEN, CDR2 SYDVKM. The germline V and J ends were trimmed by 2 bases and 6 bases, with 14 bases remaining between them. CDR3 DNA sequence: TGTGCCAGCAGTTTACGGGGGTCCCGACGCAATGAGCAGTTCTTC. As protein: CASSLRGSRRNEQFF. The whole variable domain, remainder taken from reference TRBV28 and TRBJ2-1, is DVKVTQSSRYLVKRTGEKVFLECVQDMDHENMFWYRQDPGLGLRLIYFSYDVKMKEKGDIPEGYSVSREKKERFSLILESASTNQTSMYLCASSLRGSRRNEQFFGPGTRLTVL.

This chain joins TRBV12-3 or TRBV12-4 and TRBJ1-2; D gene ambiguous. There are 14 residues in the CDR3. Trimming took 5 bases from V and 4 from J, leaving 14 bases between them. CDR3 nucleotides: TGTGCCAGCAGTGTTGACGCCTCGATCTATGGCTACACCTTC. Residues: CASSVDASIYGYTF.

This clonotype has a count of ten or more. The V call is TRBV10-2, the J call TRBJ2-5, with D perhaps matching TRBD2 (6 bases). This CDR3 has 13 residues. From germline, CDR1 is WSHSY and CDR2 SAAADI. Trimming pared 7 bases from V and 5 bases from J, leaving 14 bases between. CDR3 protein: CASNGRGMETQYF. The CDR3 DNA sequence: TGCGCCAGCAACGGACGGGGGATGGAGACCCAGTACTTC.

The rearrangement links TRBV7-2 to TRBJ1-6; 7 nucleotides line up with TRBD1. In germline, CDR1 is SGHTA, CDR2 FQGNSA. Trimming removed 5 bases from V and 9 bases from J; junction bases left unmatched: 10. This CDR3 is built from 15 residues. The CDR3 spells CASSPPTGQGSPLHF. The CDR3 bases are TGTGCCAGCAGCCCTCCGACAGGGCAGGGTTCACCCCTCCACTTT.

The CDR3: CASGRWDGGYTF. The CDR3 DNA follows: TGTGCTAGTGGTCGCTGGGACGGTGGCTACACCTTC. The chain carries TRBV12-5 and TRBJ1-2; the D gene is possibly TRBD1 (5 bases). The ends were cut back, 5 bases at V and 7 bases at J, with 11 bases in the middle. From germline, CDR1 is LGHNT and CDR2 FRNRAP. This CDR3 region has 12 residues.

The CDR3 reads CAWSDGAEQYF. CDR3 DNA sequence: TGTGCCTGGAGTGATGGGGCCGAGCAGTACTTC. The J gene is TRBJ2-7, the V gene TRBV30, with D maybe TRBD1 (5 bases). The CDR3 covers 11 residues. Looked up from germline, CDR1 is GTSNPN and CDR2 is SVGIG (reference sequence). Between the trimmed V and J ends, which lost 1 base and 6 bases, there was a span of 7 bases.

This clonotype was counted at least ten times. The chain combines TRBV4-3 with TRBJ2-1; 9 nucleotides line up with TRBD2. This CDR3 has 17 residues. CDR1 and CDR2 from the germline V gene are LGHNA and YSLEER. V shed 4 bases, J shed 8 bases, and the junction held 15 bases outside the gene matches. The CDR3 here is CASSPDIGAGGFYEQFF. CDR3 bases: TGCGCCAGCAGCCCGGATATCGGAGCGGGAGGTTTTTATGAGCAGTTCTTC.

This clonotype was counted at least ten times. V usage is TRBV28 and J usage is TRBJ2-7, with D maybe TRBD1 (5 bases). Germline V gene data show CDR1 as MDHEN and CDR2 as SYDVKM. The CDR3 spans 12 residues. The germline V and J ends were trimmed by 5 bases and 5 bases, with 10 bases remaining between them. Here the CDR3 DNA reads TGTGCCAGCAGTAAGACAGTGGACGAGCAGTACTTC. Translation: CASSKTVDEQYF.

V usage is TRBV4-1 and J usage is TRBJ1-1; no firm D call. Germline V gives CDR1 MGHRA, CDR2 YSYEKL. The CDR3 is 16 amino acids. V lost 1 base and J 0 bases, leaving 12 bases between the germline ends. CDR3 amino acids: CASSQGAGRMNTEAFF. The CDR3 DNA reads TGCGCCAGCAGCCAAGGCGCCGGGAGGATGAACACTGAAGCTTTCTTT.

V usage is TRBV28 and J usage is TRBJ1-1; D may be TRBD1 (5 bases). V was cut by 6 bases and J by 2 bases, with 13 bases left in between. Germline V lookup: CDR1 MDHEN, CDR2 SYDVKM. The CDR3 extends over 14 amino acids. This CDR3 is CASSYGGINTEAFF. CDR3 bases: TGTGCCAGCAGCTACGGGGGGATAAACACTGAAGCTTTCTTT.

Turning to this clonotype: A much larger clone lies a single base off, so this may be a read error. The chain couples TRBV6-5 to TRBJ2-1, with TRBD2 matching 10 bases. The J call may be in error: the DNA end matches TRBJ2-7 better. Looked up from germline, CDR1 is MNHEY and CDR2 is SVGAGI. CDR3 length equals 16 residues. CDR3 protein: CASSFLLTSGPNEQYF. In DNA, the CDR3 is TGTGCCAGCAGTTTCCTACTGACTAGCGGGCCAAATGAGCAGTACTTC.

This clonotype was recorded at least ten times. V gene TRBV28 combines with J gene TRBJ2-1; D call uncertain. Trimming shortened V by 8 bases and J by 9 bases, and 8 bases separated the two germline ends. The CDR3 consists of 10 residues. Germline V gene data show CDR1 as MDHEN and CDR2 as SYDVKM. The DNA of the CDR3 is TGTGCCAGCGGTGGGCGTGAGCAGTTCTTC. As protein: CASGGREQFF.

This clonotype was found many times. The chain joins TRBV7-2 to TRBJ1-3; D call uncertain. V was shortened by 0 bases and J by 0 bases, with 9 bases between the two germline ends. The CDR3 loop spans 16 amino acids. Germline assignment: CDR1 SGHTA and CDR2 FQGNSA. The CDR3 loop reads CASSLAEVSSGNTIYF. For the CDR3, the DNA is TGTGCCAGCAGCTTAGCGGAGGTGTCCTCTGGAAACACCATATATTTT.

V usage is TRBV28 and J usage is TRBJ1-2; the match to TRBD1 covers 7 bases. Germline trimming cut 2 bases from V and 4 bases from J; bases unmatched to any gene: 10. The germline V gene has CDR1 MDHEN and CDR2 SYDVKM. There are 16 residues in the CDR3. CDR3 loop: CASSLGTGVGAYGYTF. CDR3 bases: TGTGCCAGCAGTTTAGGTACAGGGGTAGGAGCCTATGGCTACACCTTC.

This sequence joins TRBV9 and TRBJ2-1; the D is unclear. The V gene lost 2 bases and the J gene lost 1 base, with 10 bases spanning the gap. This CDR3 contains 15 residues. The germline gives CDR1 SGDLS, CDR2 YYNGEE. CDR3 sequence: CASSVETYSYNEQFF. CDR3 bases: TGTGCCAGCAGCGTGGAGACATATTCCTACAATGAGCAGTTCTTC.

The chain carries TRBV11-2 and TRBJ1-2; TRBD1 agrees at 7 bases. Germline lookup yields CDR1 SGHAT and CDR2 FQNNGV. This CDR3 is built from 16 residues. V dropped 3 bases and J dropped 3; count of bases not matched to a gene: 10. DNA of the CDR3: TGTGCCAGCAGCTTTTCCCCTACAGGGGCCGACTATGGCTACACCTTC. It specifies CASSFSPTGADYGYTF.

This clonotype was detected a few times. CDR3 protein: CASSLAVGVQETQYF. Here the CDR3 DNA reads TGTGCCAGCAGCTTAGCTGTGGGAGTTCAAGAGACCCAGTACTTC. V gene TRBV7-9 combines with J gene TRBJ2-5; D possibly corresponds to TRBD2 (5 bases). The CDR3 is 15 residues long. Germline CDR1 SEHNR, CDR2 FQNEAQ (reference sequence). Trimming cost V 0 bases and J 2 bases, with 10 bases left between them.

This clonotype has a handful of counts. The rearrangement joins TRBV20-1 to TRBJ1-2; 11 bases line up with TRBD1. This CDR3 region has 14 residues. CDR1 DFQATT and CDR2 SNEGSKA come from the germline V gene (reference sequence). With V trimmed by 6 bases and J by 3 bases, 6 bases remained unmatched. As DNA, the CDR3 is TGCAGTGCCTTAGGGGGACAGGGGGACTATGGCTACACCTTC. This gives the protein CSALGGQGDYGYTF.

There are many counts of this clonotype. This rearrangement joins TRBV24-1 to TRBJ1-2, with 7 bases that match TRBD1. CDR3 length equals 15 residues. Germline assignment: CDR1 KGHDR and CDR2 SFDVKD. J lost 11 bases, V lost 0 bases, and 11 bases had no gene match. The CDR3 DNA sequence: TGTGCCACCAGTGATTTGCAGGGGACAGCGCTGGAGTACACCTTC. It yields the protein CATSDLQGTALEYTF.

The V gene is TRBV6-1, the J gene TRBJ2-1; 7 bases are shared with TRBD2. Looked up from germline, CDR1 is MNHNS and CDR2 is SASEGT. V shed 4 bases, J shed 4 bases, and the junction held 7 bases outside the gene matches. CDR3 size: 15 residues. In DNA, the CDR3 is TGTGCCAGCAGTGGGGCTAGCGGACCATACAATGAGCAGTTCTTC. As protein: CASSGASGPYNEQFF.

The sample holds many counts of this clonotype. This chain links TRBV6-2 or TRBV6-3 with TRBJ1-5, with D possibly TRBD1 on 6 matching bases. Trimming removed 0 bases at V and 2 bases at J, with 23 bases between. This CDR3 spans 20 amino acids. From germline, CDR1 is MNHEY and CDR2 SVGEGT. The CDR3: CASSYSTQGFPALGNQPQHF. CDR3 nucleotides: TGTGCCAGCAGTTACTCTACCCAGGGGTTCCCCGCCCTCGGCAATCAGCCCCAGCATTTT.

This chain uses TRBV12-3 or TRBV12-4 with TRBJ1-4; TRBD1 matches 9 bases. The CDR3 runs to 14 residues. With V trimmed by 7 bases and J by 8 bases, 8 bases remained unmatched. DNA of the CDR3: TGTGCCAGCACCCGGGGGACAGGGCGGGAAAAACTGTTTTTT. Its protein product is CASTRGTGREKLFF.

Many counts were recorded for this clonotype. The chain joins TRBV27 to TRBJ2-3, with 12 nucleotides matching TRBD2. There are 16 residues in the CDR3. J gave up 3 bases and V 5 bases, and 6 bases lay outside the gene matches. The germline V gene has CDR1 MNHEY and CDR2 SMNVEV (reference sequence). The DNA of the CDR3 is TGTGCCAGCAGTCCCGGACTAGCGGGAATAACAGATACGCAGTATTTT. This sequence encodes CASSPGLAGITDTQYF.

This clonotype has ten or more counts. The chain uses TRBV7-9 and TRBJ2-1; weak D call: TRBD2 (6 bases). CDR3 length: 14 residues. Between the trimmed V and J ends, which lost 3 bases and 9 bases, there was a span of 15 bases. Germline V lookup: CDR1 SEHNR, CDR2 FQNEAQ (reference sequence). CDR3 sequence: CASSLGGTKIEQFF. CDR3 sequence (DNA): TGTGCCAGCAGCTTGGGCGGGACGAAAATTGAGCAGTTCTTC.

This clonotype was seen repeatedly, ten times or more. The CDR3 loop is CASSLAGLETDTQYF. The DNA of the CDR3 is TGTGCCAGCAGCTTAGCGGGACTAGAGACAGATACGCAGTATTTT. The chain carries TRBV7-9 and TRBJ2-3; TRBD2 aligns across 8 bases. CDR1 SEHNR and CDR2 FQNEAQ come from the germline V gene (reference sequence). Trimming removed 0 bases from V and 3 bases from J; junction bases left unmatched: 2. The CDR3 length is 15 residues. Variable domain in full (rest from reference TRBV7-9 and TRBJ2-3): DTGVSQNPRHKITKRGQNVTFRCDPISEHNRLYWYRQTLGQGPEFLTYFQNEAQLEKSRLLSDRFSAERPKGSFSTLEIQRTEQGDSAMYLCASSLAGLETDTQYFGPGTRLTVL.

This clonotype occurred many times. The chain combines TRBV6-1 with TRBJ1-5, with 7 bases aligning to TRBD1. This CDR3 has 15 amino acids. The germline gives CDR1 MNHNS, CDR2 SASEGT. V was pared by 6 bases and J by 0 bases, with 5 bases of the junction left unmatched. The CDR3 spells CASRPTGTSNQPQHF. For the CDR3, the DNA is TGTGCCAGCAGACCGACAGGGACTAGCAATCAGCCCCAGCATTTT.

CDR3 sequence: CASSPPVASGSVYEQFF. The DNA of the CDR3 is TGTGCCAGCTCACCACCGGTAGCTAGCGGGAGTGTCTATGAGCAGTTCTTC. The chain is built from TRBV18 and TRBJ2-1; 10 bases fit TRBD2. The CDR3 is made up of 17 amino acids. Germline V gene lookup returns CDR1 KGHSH and CDR2 LQKENI. J lost 8 bases, V lost 0 bases, and 10 bases had no gene match.

The rearrangement joins TRBV4-1 to TRBJ2-1; TRBD2 matches at 13 bases. The trim removed 4 bases at V and 5 bases at J, leaving 5 bases unmatched. The CDR3 extends over 16 amino acids. Germline CDR1 MGHRA, CDR2 YSYEKL. The CDR3, as DNA: TGCGCCAGCAGCCTGGGACTAGCGGGACCGAACAATGAGCAGTTCTTC. It codes for CASSLGLAGPNNEQFF.